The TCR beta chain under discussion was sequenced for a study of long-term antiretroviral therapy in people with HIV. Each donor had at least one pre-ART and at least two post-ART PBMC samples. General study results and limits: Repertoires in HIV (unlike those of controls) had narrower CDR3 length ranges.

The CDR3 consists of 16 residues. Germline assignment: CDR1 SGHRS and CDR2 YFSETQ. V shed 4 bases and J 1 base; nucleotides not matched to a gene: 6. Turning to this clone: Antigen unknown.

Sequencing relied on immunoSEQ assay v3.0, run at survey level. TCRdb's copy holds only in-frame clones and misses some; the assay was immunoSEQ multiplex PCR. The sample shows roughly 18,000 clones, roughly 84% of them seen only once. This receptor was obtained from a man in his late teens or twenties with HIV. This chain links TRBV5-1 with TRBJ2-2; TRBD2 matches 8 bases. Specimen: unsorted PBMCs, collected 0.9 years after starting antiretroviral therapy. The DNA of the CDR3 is TGCGCCAGCAGCCAAGCGGGGGCGGGGAACACCGGGGAGCTGTTTTTT. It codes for CASSQAGAGNTGELFF.